Below, one T cell receptor beta chain is given with its context. The antigen remains unidentified. TCRdb re-called the 5' RACE reads; one entry per CDR3 protein, DNA not given. The ten most abundant clones cover approximately 7% of a sample with under 500,000 distinct CDR3 sequences. The CDR3 runs to 16 residues. Germline CDR1 reads DFQATT; CDR2 reads SNEGSKA (reference sequence). This specimen comes from a study of T cells expressing NK-cell markers. On the study more broadly: Repertoires of TCR beta were obtained from T cells sorted as CD3+CD56+NKG2C+, CD3+CD56+NKG2C- and CD3+CD56-NKG2C+. One of the eight sequenced donors was seronegative, whereas the other seven were HCMV-seropositive. Regarding the study as a whole: About 6 donors had dominant NKG2C+ clonotypes that comprised about 1.0-7.5% of their CD8+ T cells.

The V gene is TRBV20-1, the J gene TRBJ2-1; the D gene TCRdb calls, TRBD2, cannot be checked with no DNA. This clonotype was obtained from a woman between 18 and 70 years old in good health. The sequencing sample was made of blood T cells: a sorted CD56 or NKG2C T cell subset, CD4+ or CD8+ T cells, or bulk PBMC T cells (not recorded which). This chain's CDR3 is CSAGGPGLAVHNEQFF.